Here is one T cell receptor beta chain with its context. This clonotype was counted between two and nine times. It lacks a known antigen. Per-base quality was not reported, and no clone a single base away is much larger than it. V is shortened by 5 bases, J by 2 bases, and the region joining them spans 15 bases. The CDR3 runs 16 amino acids, cysteine and phenylalanine included. Here the CDR3 DNA is all that survives: 48 bases in frame from base 1. CDR1 and CDR2 are read off the germline V gene (reference sequence) as PRHDT and FYEKMQ. Separate amplification of TCR alpha and beta chain libraries was performed from the second PCR step onward. CMV status of each donor was established by measuring IFNgamma production from CD4+ T cells after fresh PBMCs were stimulated overnight with CMV viral lysate. Miltenyi beads were used first to positively select CD4 T cells, and CD8 T cells were then positively selected from the CD4-negative fraction. Cells stained for CD3, CD4, CD8, CD45RA, CD27 and a live/dead dye were sorted on a BD Aria II into four subsets by CD45RA and CD27. Blood came from a few healthy volunteers, each fractionated into CD4 and CD8 T cells and then into four differentiation subsets. Around 110 ml of peripheral blood was taken from each donor, and PBMC were separated by density-gradient centrifugation on Ficoll-Paque PLUS. The sorted cells were lysed in RLT buffer, after which RNA was extracted using a Qiagen RNeasy kit and kept at -80 degrees C.

The sample belongs to a study of naive and memory T cell subsets (dated by TCRdb to the late 2010s). A note on the overall study: An open-source, UMI-based TCR alpha and beta sequencing pipeline was applied to sorted naive and memory peripheral blood T cell subsets. The functional CMV T cell responses agreed completely with IgG serology results. RNA was DNase-treated and reverse transcribed with TCR constant-region primers, mostly using SuperScript III. General conclusions and limits of the study: A clonotype was defined as a single alpha or beta chain sequence rather than as a paired alpha/beta receptor. In both CD4 and CD8 cells, a rise in Gini index and a fall in Shannon and inverse Simpson diversity were observed from naive through CM, EM and EMRA. Following error correction, more than 90% of naive TCR sequences occurred only once, which made naive abundance distributions much steeper than those of memory subsets. RNA-based TCR counts may be influenced by expression changes linked to T cell activation and differentiation. Naive repertoires, especially CD8, contained a few larger clonotypes, possibly memory cells re-expressing CD45RA. TCR abundance followed a power law whose exponent differed between naive and memory subsets but was consistent across the three individuals. No ground truth was available to validate the repertoire findings for the naive and memory subsets.

Library generation was performed with UMI-ligation and nested PCR. The beta constant-region primer consisted of an equimolar mixture of two oligonucleotides that together covered TRBC1 and TRBC2. The ligated cDNA went through four rounds of PCR with nested alpha and beta constant-region primers together with the SP2 primer. T4 RNA ligase 1 ligated a single-stranded oligonucleotide carrying the SP2 primer and a 12-nucleotide UMI to the cDNA 3' end. The ligation reaction was kept at 16 degrees C for about 20-25 hours. To avoid over-amplification, PCR2 was usually performed as a SYBR Green qPCR and halted once a predetermined threshold was reached. Apart from the first purification, every purification step used Agencourt AMPure XP magnetic beads. Library quantification was done by Qubit, followed by a TapeStation check on which the main peak was expected at around 650 bp. Pooled libraries were sequenced on an Illumina MiSeq using v2 2x251 paired-end kits, and typically about 0.95-2.1 million reads were obtained per sample. Each sample was pooled at around 4.2 nM, and about 4.5-7% PhiX was included to help cluster recognition. From the authors' description of their analysis: FASTQ reads processed by Demultiplexor were assigned V and J genes by Decombinator through tag matching that tolerated a single base-pair mismatch. UMIs were used by Collapsinator to correct both sequencing errors and frequency errors arising from PCR heterogeneity. CDR3Translator translated TCRs and extracted CDR3s from the conserved cysteine to the FGXG phenylalanine, flagging non-productive sequences. Gini, Shannon entropy and inverse Simpson indices were calculated on repertoires that had been subsampled to equal numbers of UMI-defined TCRs. Within the linear range, a power law was fitted to clonotype abundance distributions using maximum likelihood. On one naive CD8 sample, the pipeline and MIGEC gave similar UMI counts, unique TCR numbers and clonal distributions. One analysis removed from the naive repertoire any naive TCRs that were also found in any memory subset from the same donor. A set of some 7,600 CMV-associated CDR3 sequences, compiled from VDJdb and a published dataset, was used to search the repertoires. TCRdb's own reprocessing of the public reads used fastp at Q25 and MiXCR and kept productive beta chains. Each entry is one CDR3 protein sequence, shown with its most common DNA and genes. These V and J calls originate from TCRdb's pipeline instead of the authors' own analysis. This sample comprises under 150,000 distinct CDR3 sequences, about 20% of them detected only once. About 0.57% of the sample is taken by the ten largest.

The sequence was collected from a human donor in good health. What was sequenced was naive CD8+ T cells from blood. The sample's cell subset or site label, decoded: naive T cells, CD45RA high CD27+. The chain was built from TRBV13 and TRBJ1-4; 5 matching bases give a weak D call of TRBD1. Here is the DNA: TGTGCCAGCAGCCTCCAGGGACGGGGGACTAATGAAAAACTGTTTTTT. Its product reads: CASSLQGRGTNEKLFF. Full variable domain (CDR3 extended with the reference TRBV13 and TRBJ1-4 proteins): AAGVIQSPRHLIKEKRETATLKCYPIPRHDTVYWYQQGPGQDPQFLISFYEKMQSDKGSIPDRFSAQQFSDYHSELNMSSLELGDSALYFCASSLQGRGTNEKLFFGSGTQLSVL.